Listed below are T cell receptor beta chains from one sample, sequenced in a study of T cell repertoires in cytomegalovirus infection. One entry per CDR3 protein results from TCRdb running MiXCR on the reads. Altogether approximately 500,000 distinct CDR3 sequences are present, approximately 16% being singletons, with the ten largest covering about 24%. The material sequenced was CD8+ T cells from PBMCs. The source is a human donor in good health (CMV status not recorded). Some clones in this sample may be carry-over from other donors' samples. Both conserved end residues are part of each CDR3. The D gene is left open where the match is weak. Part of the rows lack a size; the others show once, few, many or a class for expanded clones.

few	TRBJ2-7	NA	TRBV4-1	TGCGCCAGCAGCCAATGGGAAGGGATCCACGAGCAGTACTTC	CASSQWEGIHEQYF
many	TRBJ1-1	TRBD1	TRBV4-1	TGCGCCAGCAGCCCTCGGACAGGGGGCACTGAAGCTTTCTTT	CASSPRTGGTEAFF
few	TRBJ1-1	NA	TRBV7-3	TGTGCCAGCAGCTCCTCGACAGGAGCACTGAACACTGAAGCTTTCTTT	CASSSSTGALNTEAFF
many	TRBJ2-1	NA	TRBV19	TGTGCCAGTCCACTACACGGGGATACCTACAATGAGCAGTTCTTC	CASPLHGDTYNEQFF
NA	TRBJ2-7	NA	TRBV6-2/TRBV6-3	TGTGCCAGCAGTTACATGGGGGATCCTCCCTACGAGCAGTACTTC	CASSYMGDPPYEQYF
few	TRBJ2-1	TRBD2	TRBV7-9	TGTGCCAGCAGTCCCCCCGGGAGGGACAATGAGCAGTTCTTC	CASSPPGRDNEQFF
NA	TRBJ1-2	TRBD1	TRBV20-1	TGCAGTGCTAGAGATGAGGACAGGGGGCTGATCTATGGCTACACCTTC	CSARDEDRGLIYGYTF
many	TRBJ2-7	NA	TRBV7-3	TGTGCCAGCAGCCTTCGCGACAGTAGGGACGAGCAGTACTTC	CASSLRDSRDEQYF
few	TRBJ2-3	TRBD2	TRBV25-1	TGTGCCAGCAGTACTCCCTCCAAGGGCGGGGGGGCGAAAGATACGCAGTATTTT	CASSTPSKGGGAKDTQYF
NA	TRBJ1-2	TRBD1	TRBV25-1	TGTGCCAGCAGTGAAGGGACAGGGGGCATCTATGGCTACACCTTC	CASSEGTGGIYGYTF
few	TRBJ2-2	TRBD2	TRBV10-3	TGTGCCATCCAGCGGGAGAACACCGGGGAGCTGTTTTTT	CAIQRENTGELFF
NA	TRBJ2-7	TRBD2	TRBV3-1	TGTGCCAGCAGTCCCCGGCAAGTCGGGAGGAGCTCCTACGAGCAGTACTTC	CASSPRQVGRSSYEQYF
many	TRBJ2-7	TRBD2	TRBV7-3	TGTGCCAGCAGCTTAGAAAGCGGGAGGGTCTACGAGCAGTACTTC	CASSLESGRVYEQYF
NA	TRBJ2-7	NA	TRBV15	TGTGCCACCAGCAAGCCGGGACTGCACTACGAGCAGTACTTC	CATSKPGLHYEQYF
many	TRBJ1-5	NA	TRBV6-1	TGTGCCAGCAGCCTATCAGGAGCAGGGAATCAGCCCCAGCATTTT	CASSLSGAGNQPQHF
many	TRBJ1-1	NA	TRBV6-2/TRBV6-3	TGTGCCAGCAGTTACTCCAGCAAGTGGACTGAAGCTTTCTTT	CASSYSSKWTEAFF
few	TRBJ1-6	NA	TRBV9	TGTGCCAGCAGCGGTGGGGGGCTCGTTAATTCACCCCTCCACTTT	CASSGGGLVNSPLHF
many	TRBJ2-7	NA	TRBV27	TGTGCCAGCAGGACCGGCACTTTAAACACCTACGAGCAGTACTTC	CASRTGTLNTYEQYF
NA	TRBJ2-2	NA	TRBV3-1	TGTGCCAGCATCAAAAGGGGGGGCACCGGGGAGCTGTTTTTT	CASIKRGGTGELFF
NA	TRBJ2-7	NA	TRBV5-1	TGCGCCAGCAGCTTGAGAGGAGCGGCCTCCTACGAGCAGTACTTC	CASSLRGAASYEQYF
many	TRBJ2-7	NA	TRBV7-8	TGTGCCAGCAGCCCCCAACGGTCCGAGCAGTACTTC	CASSPQRSEQYF
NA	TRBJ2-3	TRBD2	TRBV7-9	TGTGCCAGCATCTCACCCCCGGGACTAGCGGGGGGGCCTGGAGATACGCAGTATTTT	CASISPPGLAGGPGDTQYF
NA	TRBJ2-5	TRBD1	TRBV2	TGTGCCAGCAGTGGGGCGGACAGGAAACAAGAGACCCAGTACTTC	CASSGADRKQETQYF
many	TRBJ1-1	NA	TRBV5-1	TGCGCCAGCAGAGCCTACCTCCGGGCTGAAGCTTTCTTT	CASRAYLRAEAFF
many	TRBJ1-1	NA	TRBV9	TGTGCCAGCAGCACATCGGGGGGAGACACTGAAGCTTTCTTT	CASSTSGGDTEAFF
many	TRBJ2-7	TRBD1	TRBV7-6	TGTGCCAGCAGCTCCGACGGGACAGGGAACACCTACGAGCAGTACTTC	CASSSDGTGNTYEQYF
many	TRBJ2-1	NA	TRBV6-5	TGTGCCAGCAGTTACTCGATCATTCCGAGCTCCTACAATGAGCAGTTCTTC	CASSYSIIPSSYNEQFF